Listed below are T cell receptor beta chains from one sample, sequenced in a study of OX40 agonist ivuxolimab in advanced cancers. TCRdb's copy holds only in-frame clones and misses some; the assay was immunoSEQ multiplex PCR. The sample lists around 100,000 clones, 90% occurring once. The input for sequencing was CD4+ or CD8+ T cells sorted from blood, taken in a trial of the OX40 agonist ivuxolimab. These receptors came from an adult with an advanced solid tumor such as melanoma, head and neck, liver or kidney cancer. Both conserved end residues are part of each CDR3. The D gene is left open where the match is weak. Some rows mark clone size as missing; the rest say once, few, many or name a class of expanded clone.

clone_size,j_call,v_call,d_call,cdr3_nt,cdr3_aa
.,TRBJ2-5,TRBV4-2,.,TGTGCCAGCAGCCAAGAACACCTCACCCAAGAGACCCAGTACTTC,CASSQEHLTQETQYF
.,TRBJ1-2,TRBV30,.,TGTGCCTGGAGTGTCCTGGATGGGAGAGGCGGCTACACCTTC,CAWSVLDGRGGYTF
.,TRBJ2-1,TRBV7-2,TRBD2,TGTGCCAGCAGCTTAGCGCCAGGGGGAGCGGGAGGGCCGTCCGGTGAGCAGTTCTTC,CASSLAPGGAGGPSGEQFF
.,TRBJ1-6,TRBV15,.,TGTGCCACCAGCAGAAAGGGTGGCAATTCACCCCTCCACTTT,CATSRKGGNSPLHF
.,TRBJ2-3,TRBV4-3,TRBD2,TGCGCCAGCAGCCAAGAGGGGACTAGCCGAGATACGCAGTATTTT,CASSQEGTSRDTQYF
.,TRBJ1-2,TRBV28,TRBD1,TGTGCCAGCTTAATCGGGACAGGGGACTATGGCTACACCTTC,CASLIGTGDYGYTF
.,TRBJ2-5,TRBV5-1,TRBD2,TGCGCCAGCAGCTTGCTAGCGGGAGGGTCCGGGGAGACCCAGTACTTC,CASSLLAGGSGETQYF
.,TRBJ1-5,TRBV28,.,TGTGCCAGCAGCTCAAACACCTATAGCAATCAGCCCCAGCATTTT,CASSSNTYSNQPQHF
.,TRBJ2-3,TRBV5-6,.,TGTGCCAGCAGCTGGCGGGACGGATACACAGATACGCAGTATTTT,CASSWRDGYTDTQYF
.,TRBJ2-1,TRBV23-1,TRBD2,TGCGCCAGCAGTCATTTCCTACTAGCGGAATGCTCCTACAATGAGCAGTTCTTC,CASSHFLLAECSYNEQFF
once,TRBJ2-3,TRBV5-4,.,TGTGCCAGCAGCCCAGCGGCTAGCACAGATACGCAGTATTTT,CASSPAASTDTQYF
.,TRBJ2-2,TRBV2,.,TGTGCCAGCAGGCCCCCGGGACTGGTAAACACCGGGGAGCTGTTTTTT,CASRPPGLVNTGELFF
.,TRBJ2-5,TRBV4-2,TRBD2,TGTGCCAGCAGCCTGGGGACTAGCGGGAGAGGAGAGACCCAGTACTTC,CASSLGTSGRGETQYF
.,TRBJ2-6,TRBV6-1,.,TGTGCCAGCAGTGAATGGGGGAGGTTGGCTGGGGCCAACGTCCTGACTTTC,CASSEWGRLAGANVLTF
.,TRBJ2-5,TRBV7-3,.,TGTGCCAGCAGTGCTAGCTCTCAAGAGACCCAGTACTTC,CASSASSQETQYF
.,TRBJ2-5,TRBV6-5,TRBD1,TGTGCCAGCAGGGACAGGGTACAGACCCAGTACTTC,CASRDRVQTQYF
.,TRBJ2-7,TRBV5-1,.,TGCGCCAGCAGCGACCTGGGGGACGAGCAGTACTTC,CASSDLGDEQYF
.,TRBJ2-7,TRBV6-5,.,TGTGCCAGCAGTCAGGGAGGCCAAGAGCAGTACTTC,CASSQGGQEQYF
.,TRBJ2-5,TRBV10-3,TRBD2,TGTGCCATCAGTGTAGGGACTAGCGGGGCCGGGACCCAGTACTTC,CAISVGTSGAGTQYF
.,TRBJ2-7,TRBV6-5,.,TGTGCCAGCAGTTACCAGGGAGCCTACGAGCAGTACTTC,CASSYQGAYEQYF
.,TRBJ2-3,TRBV28,TRBD2,TGTGCCAGCAGTTGGGGACTAGCGGGAGTCACAGATACGCAGTATTTT,CASSWGLAGVTDTQYF
.,TRBJ2-5,TRBV7-8,.,TGTGCCAGCAGCATGTACCAAGAGACCCAGTACTTC,CASSMYQETQYF
.,TRBJ2-7,TRBV5-5,.,TGTGCCAGCAGCTTAGGAATAAGGGGAGGTTTGGTACGGGAGCAGTACTTC,CASSLGIRGGLVREQYF
.,TRBJ2-7,TRBV6-6,TRBD2,TGTGCCAGCAGTGCCCCGGGACTAGGAGCCTACGAGCAGTACTTC,CASSAPGLGAYEQYF
.,TRBJ1-5,TRBV2,.,TGTGCCAGCAGTCGGGACGGCCGTAATCAGCCCCAGCATTTT,CASSRDGRNQPQHF
once,TRBJ2-2,TRBV2,.,TGTGCCAGCAGTACAGGTTTAAAGACCGGGGAGCTGTTTTTT,CASSTGLKTGELFF
once,TRBJ1-2,TRBV7-2,.,TGTGCCAGCAGCTTACAAGGGGCAGGGAACTATGGCTACACCTTC,CASSLQGAGNYGYTF
.,TRBJ1-5,TRBV9,.,TGTGCCAGCAGCGTAGGTCCAGGCGGAGGTCAGCCCCAGCATTTT,CASSVGPGGGQPQHF
.,TRBJ1-1,TRBV7-2,.,TGTGCCAGCAGCTTTAGAGGGGGATATACTGAAGCTTTCTTT,CASSFRGGYTEAFF
.,TRBJ1-5,TRBV7-8,.,TGTGCCAGCAGCACACAGGGAAGGGGTGGCCAGCATTTT,CASSTQGRGGQHF
.,TRBJ2-1,TRBV7-9,.,TGTGCCAGCAGCCCGGCCGGATTTGGGCAGGGTTATAATGAGCAGTTCTTC,CASSPAGFGQGYNEQFF
.,TRBJ2-7,TRBV7-6,TRBD1,TGTGCCAGCAGCCCACGAGGACAGGGCAGGTACGAGCAGTACTTC,CASSPRGQGRYEQYF
.,TRBJ2-1,TRBV28,.,TGTGCCAGCAGTTTATTGGGCAGGGCTGACGAGCAGTTCTTC,CASSLLGRADEQFF
.,TRBJ2-7,TRBV5-1,.,TGCGCCAGCAGCTTGGGACAGGACGTCTACGAGCAGTACTTC,CASSLGQDVYEQYF
.,TRBJ1-5,TRBV19,TRBD1,TGTGCCAGTAAGGAGGGGACAGGGATCAATCAGCCCCAGCATTTT,CASKEGTGINQPQHF
once,TRBJ2-7,TRBV28,.,TGTGCCAGCAGTTTTCAGGGGAGCTCCTACGAGCAGTACTTC,CASSFQGSSYEQYF
few,TRBJ1-2,TRBV18,TRBD1,TGTGCCAGCTCACCCAACTCAGGGGGCCCCCTGGGCTACACCTTC,CASSPNSGGPLGYTF
few,TRBJ1-1,TRBV7-8,TRBD1,TGTGCCAGCAGCTTAGACTCAGGGGGAGCTTTCTTT,CASSLDSGGAFF
.,TRBJ2-5,TRBV11-2,.,TGTGCCAGCAGCTTGGGAGTCGGAGAGACCCAGTACTTC,CASSLGVGETQYF
.,TRBJ2-7,TRBV27,TRBD1,TGTGCCAGCAGGCGGGGACAGGGGTACGAGCAGTACTTC,CASRRGQGYEQYF
.,TRBJ2-7,TRBV19,TRBD1,TGTGCCAGTAGTATATCCGGGACAGGGAGCTCCTACGAGCAGTACTTC,CASSISGTGSSYEQYF
.,TRBJ2-1,TRBV15,.,TGTGCCACCAGCAGAAGGGACAAGATGTACAATGAGCAGTTCTTC,CATSRRDKMYNEQFF
few,TRBJ2-6,TRBV4-2,.,TGTGCCAGCAGCCCCGGTCAGGCGCACTCTGGGGCCAACGTCCTGACTTTC,CASSPGQAHSGANVLTF
.,TRBJ1-5,TRBV5-1,.,TGCGCCACCAGATTGGACCTATATCAGCCCCAGCATTTT,CATRLDLYQPQHF
.,TRBJ2-6,TRBV19,.,TGTGCCAGTAGGGTCAGTAGTCGAGTCTCTGGGGCCAACGTCCTGACTTTC,CASRVSSRVSGANVLTF
few,TRBJ1-5,TRBV6-5,.,TGTGCCAGCAGAATGGGGGGTCGGAATCAGCCCCAGCATTTT,CASRMGGRNQPQHF
.,TRBJ2-5,TRBV5-4,.,TGTGCCAGCAGCCAGGACAGAGCGGAGACCCAGTACTTC,CASSQDRAETQYF
.,TRBJ2-3,TRBV11-2,.,TGTGCCAGCAGCTTGGGCGGGAACGCAGATACGCAGTATTTT,CASSLGGNADTQYF
.,TRBJ2-7,TRBV6-1,TRBD2,TGTGCCAGCAGTGAATTATGGGCGGGAGCGGGATGGGAGCAGTACTTC,CASSELWAGAGWEQYF
.,TRBJ2-7,TRBV7-2,.,TGTGCCAGCAGCCAAGACTACTACGAGCAGTACTTC,CASSQDYYEQYF
.,TRBJ1-2,TRBV6-5,TRBD1,TGTGCCAGCAGTTACGGGACAGGGAACTATGGCTACACCTTC,CASSYGTGNYGYTF
once,TRBJ2-3,TRBV19,.,TGTGCCAGTAGTATAGCTGGTAGCACAGATACGCAGTATTTT,CASSIAGSTDTQYF
few,TRBJ2-7,TRBV28,TRBD2,TGTGCCAGCAGTTTATCAGAGCGGGAGGGGTACGAGCAGTACTTC,CASSLSEREGYEQYF